This TCR beta chain was sequenced during a study of T cells after yellow fever vaccination. Study results and caveats: Subsequent to the booster, the majority of primary-vaccination clones reappeared (around 95% CD4, 88% CD8). Almost all vaccine-responding clonotypes escaped detection in sorted memory subsets on day 0. FACS-sorted repertoires might harbor abundant contaminating clonotypes from the bulk population.

CDR1 and CDR2 from the germline V gene are SNHLY and FYNNEI. This CDR3 contains 14 residues. Trimming took 6 bases from V and 6 from J; bases not matched to a gene: 8. This clonotype was observed a few times. Researchers made TCR cDNA using 5'RACE template switching, and this step added a universal primer site and UMIs. TCRdb re-analysed the 5' RACE reads in MiXCR, keeping a single row per CDR3 protein. The repertoire holds tens of thousands of distinct CDR3 sequences, roughly 4.5% seen once, with about 40% in the top ten. This specimen was PBMCs, either bulk or a sorted T-cell subset (CD4+, CD8+, memory, or dextramer-sorted; not recorded which), taken on the day of the yellow fever booster vaccination. V gene TRBV2 combines with J gene TRBJ1-2, with 9 bases matching TRBD1. This TCR was recovered from a young man who received the YFV17D yellow fever vaccine. CDR3 loop: CASSGGQGFDGYTF. The CDR3 bases are TGTGCCAGCAGCGGGGGACAGGGTTTTGATGGCTACACCTTC.